This is a list of T cell receptor beta chains from one sample in a study of CD8+CD57+ T cells in acquired aplastic anemia. TCRdb ran MiXCR on the reads and lists one entry per CDR3 protein. The repertoire holds roughly 290,000 distinct CDR3 sequences, with approximately 57% as singletons. Sequencing was carried out using sorted CD4+, CD8+, or CD8+CD57+ T cells (not recorded which) from PBMCs. These TCRs come from a human donor with aplastic anemia. CDR3s include the opening cysteine and the closing phenylalanine or tryptophan. The order of the fields is D gene, J gene, V gene, clone size, CDR3 DNA, CDR3 protein. The D gene is left open where the match is weak. The size of a clone is reported for some rows only, either as once, few or many, or as a class for expanded clones.

>NA|TRBJ1-4|TRBV2|NA
TGTGCCAGCAGTGACAGGGGATACTATGAAAAACTGTTTTTT
CASSDRGYYEKLFF
>NA|TRBJ1-2|TRBV6-6|many
TGTGCCAGCACCACGTCGGGAAATTATGGCTACACCTTC
CASTTSGNYGYTF
>TRBD1|TRBJ2-3|TRBV20-1|many
TGCAGTGCGCCGCGGAACAGGGGAGATACGCAGTATTTT
CSAPRNRGDTQYF
>NA|TRBJ1-1|TRBV10-3|few
TGTGCCATCAGTGAGAGGGGTTGGGCTTTCTTT
CAISERGWAFF
>NA|TRBJ2-7|TRBV11-2|NA
TGTGCCAGCAGCTTAGAAGTCCGCCGGGGCGAGCAGTACTTC
CASSLEVRRGEQYF
>TRBD1|TRBJ1-4|TRBV3-1|NA
TGTGCCAGCAGCTACTCGACAGGGGAAAATGAAAAACTGTTTTTT
CASSYSTGENEKLFF
>NA|TRBJ1-2|TRBV7-3|NA
TGTGCCAGCAGCCCAGACGGGTGGAACGGCTACACCTTC
CASSPDGWNGYTF
>TRBD2|TRBJ2-4|TRBV19|NA
TGTGCCAGTAGCAAACTAGCGGGAGAGGCCAAAAACATTCAGTACTTC
CASSKLAGEAKNIQYF
>TRBD2|TRBJ2-5|TRBV29-1|few
TGCAGCGTTGAATGGACGGGAGGGCCGGAAGAGACCCAGTACTTC
CSVEWTGGPEETQYF
>NA|TRBJ2-1|TRBV5-1|once
TGCGCCAGCAGCTTGGCCATCGTGGGAGGGGGCTACAATGAGCAGTTCTTC
CASSLAIVGGGYNEQFF
>NA|TRBJ1-2|TRBV7-9|NA
TGTGCCAGCAGCTTGTCGACAGACCCTAATGGCTACACCTTC
CASSLSTDPNGYTF
>NA|TRBJ2-7|TRBV18|many
TGTGCCAGCTCACCACGGGGCACCTACGAGCAGTACTTC
CASSPRGTYEQYF
>NA|TRBJ2-7|TRBV6-5|many
TGTGCCACCAGACCCCGGGGTTTGGGCTACGAGCAGTACTTC
CATRPRGLGYEQYF
>NA|TRBJ1-1|TRBV29-1|NA
TGCAGCGTTGAATTGCGGGTATCGAGTACTGAAGCTTTCTTT
CSVELRVSSTEAFF
>NA|TRBJ2-5|TRBV19|NA
TGTGCCAGTAGTACGCCTAGAGGAGGCCGGGAGACCCAGTACTTC
CASSTPRGGRETQYF
>TRBD2|TRBJ2-7|TRBV5-1|few
TGCGCCAGCAGCTTGGGGGCGGGAGGCTACGAGCAGTACTTC
CASSLGAGGYEQYF
>NA|TRBJ2-7|TRBV2|few
TGTGCCAGCAGTGAAGCGCTTAGCAGGGCTCAATACGAGCAGTACTTC
CASSEALSRAQYEQYF
>TRBD1|TRBJ1-3|TRBV5-1|many
TGCGCCAGCAGCGGCGGGGACAGCTCTGGAAACACCATATATTTT
CASSGGDSSGNTIYF
>NA|TRBJ2-7|TRBV20-1|few
TGCAGTGCTAGTCGCGCGCTAGTCTCCTACGAGCAGTACTTC
CSASRALVSYEQYF
>TRBD1|TRBJ1-1|TRBV5-1|many
TGCGCCAGCAGCTTGGAGGGGACAGGCTTAGGGACTGAAGCTTTCTTT
CASSLEGTGLGTEAFF
>NA|TRBJ1-2|TRBV9|NA
TGTGCCAGCAGCGAGGGCAGGGGCAGGGACTCCCATGGCTACACCTTC
CASSEGRGRDSHGYTF
>NA|TRBJ1-4|TRBV6-5|NA
TGTGCCAGCAGACTAACAGAGGGGAGTAATAGAGAAAAACTGTTTTTT
CASRLTEGSNREKLFF
>NA|TRBJ1-1|TRBV29-1|NA
TGCAGTCCCTCACAGCCCATGAACACTGAAGCTTTCTTT
CSPSQPMNTEAFF
>NA|TRBJ2-2|TRBV7-3|NA
TGTGCCAGCAGCTCACCTAACACCGGGGAGCTGTTTTTT
CASSSPNTGELFF
>NA|TRBJ2-7|TRBV6-5|NA
TGTGCCAGCAGCAATCCCCTGGGGCAGTACTTC
CASSNPLGQYF
>TRBD2|TRBJ2-1|TRBV10-3|NA
TGTGCCATCAGTGGGCAGGAGTCTAGCGGGAGAGTGGTTCATGAGCAGTTCTTC
CAISGQESSGRVVHEQFF
>NA|TRBJ2-7|TRBV5-1|NA
TGCGCCAGCAGCTCTCCGATGGCGACGGGACGATTCTACGAGCAGTACTTC
CASSSPMATGRFYEQYF
>NA|TRBJ1-1|TRBV20-1|many
TGCAGTGCTAGAGAGCAGGGTCGGAACACTGAAGCTTTCTTT
CSAREQGRNTEAFF
>NA|TRBJ2-1|TRBV15|few
TGTGCCACCAGCAGAATACAGGGCCTCTTCAATGAGCAGTTCTTC
CATSRIQGLFNEQFF
>TRBD1|TRBJ1-2|TRBV5-1|NA
TGTGCCAGCAGCCGGGACAGGGGACGCGGCTACACCTTC
CASSRDRGRGYTF
>NA|TRBJ2-7|TRBV10-3|NA
TGTGCCATCAGTAGACAGCCTGACTACGAGCAGTACTTC
CAISRQPDYEQYF
>TRBD1|TRBJ1-5|TRBV12-3/TRBV12-4|many
TGTGCCAGCAGTGGGGACAGAAATAGCAATCAGCCCCAGCATTTT
CASSGDRNSNQPQHF
>NA|TRBJ1-1|TRBV20-1|NA
TGCAGTGCGGGGGACGGATTGAACACTGAAGCTTTCTTT
CSAGDGLNTEAFF
>TRBD1|TRBJ2-7|TRBV18|many
TGTGCCAGCTCTCCTCCCGGGACAGGGAGCTCCTACGAGCAGTACTTC
CASSPPGTGSSYEQYF
>NA|TRBJ2-1|TRBV7-3|many
TGTGCCAGCAGCTCCGGAGCGGGACAATCCTACAATGAGCAGTTCTTC
CASSSGAGQSYNEQFF
>TRBD1|TRBJ2-1|TRBV19|many
TGTGCCAGTAGTATCCCCGGGACAGGGAATCCCAATGAGCAGTTCTTC
CASSIPGTGNPNEQFF
>NA|TRBJ2-7|TRBV15|NA
TGTGCCACCAGCAGTCACCTCTCCTACGAGCAGTACTTC
CATSSHLSYEQYF
>NA|TRBJ2-2|TRBV7-9|few
TGTGCCAGCAGACGGGGACAGAACACCGGGGAGCTGTTTTTT
CASRRGQNTGELFF
>NA|TRBJ2-3|TRBV7-9|NA
TGTGCCAGCAGCCCCCACCAGGACACAGATACGCAGTATTTT
CASSPHQDTDTQYF
>NA|TRBJ2-3|TRBV29-1|NA
TGCAGCGTAGAACTGAGTAACACAGATACGCAGTATTTT
CSVELSNTDTQYF
>NA|TRBJ1-6|TRBV6-1|NA
TGTGCCAGCAGTGAACAGATCACTTATAATTCACCCCCCCACTTT
CASSEQITYNSPPHF
>TRBD2|TRBJ2-1|TRBV7-3|NA
TGTGCCAGCAGCTCATCGACTAGCGGGACTAATGAGCAGTTCTTC
CASSSSTSGTNEQFF
>NA|TRBJ1-2|TRBV18|many
TGTGCCAGCTCACCGCGACAGGACGGCTATGGCTACACCTTC
CASSPRQDGYGYTF
>NA|TRBJ1-2|TRBV10-3|NA
TGTGCCATCGGGGGTGGGGGGGGCCAATCTAACTATGGCTACACCTTC
CAIGGGGGQSNYGYTF
>NA|TRBJ2-2|TRBV7-3|NA
TGTGCCAGCAGCTTAAACGTGGGGGAGCTGTTTTTT
CASSLNVGELFF
>NA|TRBJ2-5|TRBV7-2|NA
TGTGCCAGCAGCTTAGGTTTCGGCAGGGTAGTAGTCCGGCAGTACTTC
CASSLGFGRVVVRQYF
>NA|TRBJ2-3|TRBV20-1|few
TGCAGTGCTAGAGATCGGGCAGATACGCAGTATTTT
CSARDRADTQYF
>TRBD1|TRBJ2-1|TRBV5-1|many
TGCGCCAGCAGCTTCAGGGACAGCCAGTACAATGAGCAGTTCTTC
CASSFRDSQYNEQFF
>TRBD2|TRBJ2-1|TRBV29-1|many
TGCAGCGTTCGCACTAGCGGGAGTGTGCAGTTCTTC
CSVRTSGSVQFF
>NA|TRBJ2-1|TRBV24-1|NA
TGTGCCACCAGTGGATTACAGCCAAGCTCCTACAATGAGCAGTTCTTC
CATSGLQPSSYNEQFF
>NA|TRBJ2-7|TRBV20-1|NA
TGCAGTGCTAGGCTGCAGGGGGGCTACGAGCAGTACTTC
CSARLQGGYEQYF
>TRBD2|TRBJ2-2|TRBV7-2|NA
TGTGCCAGCAGCCCGGGACTAAGGGCCGGGGAGCTGTTTTTT
CASSPGLRAGELFF
>TRBD2|TRBJ2-2|TRBV11-3|many
TGTGCCAGCAGCCCCGGACGGCCTAGCGGACCGAACACCGGGGAGCTGTTTTTT
CASSPGRPSGPNTGELFF
>NA|TRBJ2-7|TRBV15|NA
TGTGCCACCAGCAGAGATCAGGCCACCCACTACGAGCAGTACTTC
CATSRDQATHYEQYF